This T cell receptor beta chain was recorded in a study of blood T cells in healthy people across ages. Study outcomes and limitations: Estimated diversity that came from one million T cells was considered an underestimate. TCR beta diversity tracked closely with naive T cell percentage.

The trim removed 10 bases at V and 7 bases at J, leaving 17 bases unmatched. The germline V gene encodes CDR1 MNHEY and CDR2 SMNVEV (reference sequence). CDR3 length equals 15 residues. A second PCR of 7 to 11 cycles used a sample-barcoded 5' primer and a J-beta primer mix. There were at least 3 million CDR3-containing paired-end reads obtained from each sample. Via MiXCR, TCRdb re-called the 5' RACE reads, giving one row per CDR3 protein. Found here are 850,000 to 1,300,000 distinct CDR3 sequences, 45% of them singletons; the top ten hold 18%. Concerning this clonotype: Its antigen is as yet unknown.

The receptor was derived from a woman aged 60 to 75 in good health. The rearrangement uses TRBV27 and TRBJ1-2; 8 positions match TRBD1. Specimen: blood. CDR3 sequence reads: CATRSWTGPWSGYTF. The CDR3 DNA reads TGTGCCACGCGCTCCTGGACAGGGCCGTGGAGTGGCTACACCTTC.